Below, one T cell receptor (beta chain) is given with its context. As yet, its antigen is unknown. Each TCR beta cDNA library carried unique molecular identifiers. Each sample of roughly 0.85 to 11 million input T cells yielded around 500,000 cDNA molecules, so each molecule approximated one T cell. TCRdb ran MiXCR on the PCR reads and lists one entry per CDR3 protein. The profile shows hundreds of thousands of distinct CDR3 sequences, approximately 59% of them singletons. Germline CDR1 MGHRA, CDR2 YSYEKL. This CDR3 has 18 amino acids. The V gene end was trimmed by 4 bases and the J gene end by 4 bases; junction bases not matched to a gene: 14. The data were taken from a study of post-analysis software for immune sequencing data. Study-wide background: Secondary progressive, relapsing-remitting and progressive-relapsing multiple sclerosis were among the included disease courses. Findings and caveats of the study: Patients used about 5 TRBV segments, including TRBV5-6, TRBV5-1 and TRBV20-1, more often than controls. F measure grouped same-batch samples tightly together. There was significantly lower normalized Chao1 diversity in multiple sclerosis patients than in controls.

Sequenced material: blood. This TCR was recovered from a girl aged 2-9 years with multiple sclerosis. The chain recombines TRBV4-1 with TRBJ2-1; 9 nucleotides match TRBD2. CDR3 DNA: TGCGCCAGCAGCCCGGGACTAGCCAGGGCTTATTATTACAATGAGCAGTTCTTC. Translating gives CASSPGLARAYYYNEQFF.